These T cell receptor beta chains were read from a single sample in a study of CD8+ T cells in alopecia areata. The assay was immunoSEQ multiplex PCR, and TCRdb's table has in-frame clones only and misses some. The sample consists of approximately 180,000 clones, roughly 63% of them appearing once. The sample was CD4+ T cells sorted from blood, taken at approximately week 56, from a patient treated with tofacitinib. The receptors derive from a human donor with alopecia areata. Each CDR3 is given with its conserved first and last residue. The D gene is left open where the match is weak. Rows give clone size only sometimes, using once, few, many, or a class for an expanded clone.

j_gene: TRBJ2-7
v_gene: TRBV7-2
d_gene: -
abundance: -
CDR3aa: CASSLEPGASYEQYF
CDR3nt: TGTGCCAGCAGCTTAGAGCCGGGGGCTAGCTACGAGCAGTACTTC

j_gene: TRBJ2-1
v_gene: TRBV10-3
d_gene: -
abundance: once
CDR3aa: CAISPENNEQFF
CDR3nt: TGTGCCATCAGTCCAGAAAACAATGAGCAGTTCTTC

j_gene: TRBJ2-1
v_gene: TRBV25-1
d_gene: TRBD1
abundance: -
CDR3aa: CASKRTGRNEQFF
CDR3nt: TGTGCCAGCAAAAGGACAGGGCGGAATGAGCAGTTCTTC

j_gene: TRBJ1-2
v_gene: TRBV29-1
d_gene: TRBD1
abundance: -
CDR3aa: CSVSWGQSYGYTF
CDR3nt: TGCAGCGTCTCATGGGGACAGAGTTATGGCTACACCTTC

j_gene: TRBJ1-6
v_gene: TRBV27
d_gene: TRBD1
abundance: few
CDR3aa: CASNTGGTYNSPLHF
CDR3nt: TGTGCCAGCAATACAGGGGGAACCTATAATTCACCCCTCCACTTT

j_gene: TRBJ2-1
v_gene: TRBV28
d_gene: -
abundance: -
CDR3aa: CASSSLTNNEQFF
CDR3nt: TGTGCCAGCAGTTCCCTCACGAACAATGAGCAGTTCTTC

j_gene: TRBJ2-1
v_gene: TRBV4-2
d_gene: -
abundance: -
CDR3aa: CASSQAVLAASSYNEQFF
CDR3nt: TGTGCCAGCAGCCAGGCCGTCTTAGCGGCCAGCTCCTACAATGAGCAGTTCTTC

j_gene: TRBJ2-3
v_gene: TRBV4-1
d_gene: TRBD2
abundance: -
CDR3aa: CASSQGGDSGSTDTQYF
CDR3nt: TGCGCCAGCAGCCAAGGGGGGGATAGCGGGAGCACAGATACGCAGTATTTT

j_gene: TRBJ2-5
v_gene: TRBV30
d_gene: TRBD2
abundance: few
CDR3aa: CAWSVLAGTRQETQYF
CDR3nt: TGTGCCTGGAGTGTACTAGCGGGGACGCGACAAGAGACCCAGTACTTC

j_gene: TRBJ1-6
v_gene: TRBV2
d_gene: -
abundance: -
CDR3aa: CASSDRRVGNSPLHF
CDR3nt: TGTGCCAGCAGCGACCGCAGGGTGGGAAATTCACCCCTCCACTTT

j_gene: TRBJ2-2
v_gene: TRBV29-1
d_gene: -
abundance: -
CDR3aa: CSAGFNTGELFF
CDR3nt: TGCAGCGCAGGGTTCAACACCGGGGAGCTGTTTTTT